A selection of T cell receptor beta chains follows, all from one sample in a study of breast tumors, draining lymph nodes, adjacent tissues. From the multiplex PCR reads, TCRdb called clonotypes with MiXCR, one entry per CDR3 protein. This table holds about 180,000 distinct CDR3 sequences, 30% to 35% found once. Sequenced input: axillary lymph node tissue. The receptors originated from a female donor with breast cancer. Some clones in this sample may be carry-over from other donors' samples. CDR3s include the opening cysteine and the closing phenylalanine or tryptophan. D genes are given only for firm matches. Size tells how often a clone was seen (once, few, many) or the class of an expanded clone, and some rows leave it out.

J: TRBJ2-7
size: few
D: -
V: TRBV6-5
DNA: TGTGCCAGCTCCTCATCGGGTCCATCCTACGAGCAGTGCTTC
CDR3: CASSSSGPSYEQCF

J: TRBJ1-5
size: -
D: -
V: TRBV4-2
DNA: TGTGCCAGCAGTGGGGAGGGGGGGCGACAGCCCCAGCATTTT
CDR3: CASSGEGGRQPQHF

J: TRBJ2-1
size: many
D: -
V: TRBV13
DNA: TGTGCCAGCAGCTCCGGAACTAGGGATGTCTACAATGAGCAGTTCTTC
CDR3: CASSSGTRDVYNEQFF

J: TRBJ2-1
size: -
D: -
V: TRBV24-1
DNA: TGTGCCACCAGTGGGGGAACCTGGAATGAGCAGTTCTTC
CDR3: CATSGGTWNEQFF

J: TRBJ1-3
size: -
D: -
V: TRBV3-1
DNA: TGTGCCAGCAGCCAAGTGCCCAGCTCTGGAAACGCCATATACTTT
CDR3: CASSQVPSSGNAIYF

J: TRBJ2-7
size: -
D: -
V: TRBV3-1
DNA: TGTGCCAGCAGCCAAGAGAGGGCCGAGCAGTACTTC
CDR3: CASSQERAEQYF

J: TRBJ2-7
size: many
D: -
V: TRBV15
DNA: TGTGCCACCAGCAGCCAGGGTTCCTACGAGCAGTACTTC
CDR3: CATSSQGSYEQYF

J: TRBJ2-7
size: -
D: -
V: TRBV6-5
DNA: TGTGCCAGCAGTTACTCGACCGGGACGTACGAGCAGTACTTC
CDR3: CASSYSTGTYEQYF

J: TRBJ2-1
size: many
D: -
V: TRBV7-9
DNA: TGTGCCAGCGGGTACTACAATGAGCAGTTCTTC
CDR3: CASGYYNEQFF

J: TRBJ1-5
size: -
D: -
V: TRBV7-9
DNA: -
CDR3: CASSLEGPQRQYFGPGNQPQHF

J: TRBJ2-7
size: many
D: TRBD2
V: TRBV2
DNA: TGTGCCAGTAAGGGACCCGGGAGGGTCCGTACCTACGAGCAGTACTTC
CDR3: CASKGPGRVRTYEQYF

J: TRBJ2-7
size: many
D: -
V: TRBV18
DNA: TGTGCCAGCTCACCAATGAGTAGTCTTAACGAGCAGTACTTC
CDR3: CASSPMSSLNEQYF

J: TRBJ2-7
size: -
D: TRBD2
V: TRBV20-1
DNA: TGCAGTGCTAGACTCTGGGACTATAGATACGAGCAGTACTTC
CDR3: CSARLWDYRYEQYF

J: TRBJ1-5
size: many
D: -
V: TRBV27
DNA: TGTGCCACCGGACAGAGCAATCAGCCCCAGCATTTT
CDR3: CATGQSNQPQHF

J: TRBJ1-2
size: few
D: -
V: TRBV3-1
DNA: TGTGCCAGCAGCCAAGTGGCTATATTCTTATGTGCTAACTATGGCTACACCTTC
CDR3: CASSQVAIFLCANYGYTF

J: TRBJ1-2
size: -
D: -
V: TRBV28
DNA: TGTGCCAGCAGTTCCCAGACGGGGGGTCGCTATGGCTACACCTTC
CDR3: CASSSQTGGRYGYTF

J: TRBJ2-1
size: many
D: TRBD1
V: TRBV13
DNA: TGTGCCAGCAGCTCACCCGGGACAGGCTACAATGAGCAGTTCTTC
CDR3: CASSSPGTGYNEQFF

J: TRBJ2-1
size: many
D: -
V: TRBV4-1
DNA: TGCGCCAGCAGCCAAGATGGCGTGTTTTACAATGAGCAGTTCTTC
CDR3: CASSQDGVFYNEQFF